This paragraph reports one T cell receptor beta chain. This sample stems from a study of blood T cell repertoires in COVID-19. Overall study: Sites across the United States, Italy and Spain contributed samples from acute and convalescent COVID-19. Nucleic acid was either cDNA or gDNA, and it came from T cells, B-cell-depleted T cells, or PBMCs.

In the original processing: Counts of nucleated cells, estimated from reference gene primer amplification, were obtained. Produced via immunoSEQ multiplex PCR; TCRdb's table is partial and in-frame only. V, J and clone size reflect that table, while D and trimming were determined from the DNA. The sample lists tens of thousands of clones; about 88% were seen once. This CDR3 contains 14 residues. With 1 base removed from V and 2 bases from J, the gap between germline ends came to 7 bases. Germline V gene lookup returns CDR1 MGHRA and CDR2 YSYEKL. The V and J genes are TRBV4-1 and TRBJ2-3, with TRBD2 as a possible D gene (5 bases). The clonotype was recovered from a human donor in a cohort sampled during active COVID-19. Sequencing was performed on peripheral blood. DNA of the CDR3: TGCGCCAGCAGCCAAGTACTAGACACAGATACGCAGTATTTT. As protein: CASSQVLDTDTQYF.